Listed below are T cell receptor beta chains from one sample, sequenced in a study of CD8 T cells in ankylosing spondylitis. TCRdb re-called the 5' RACE reads with MiXCR, one entry per CDR3 protein. The table shows some 54,000 distinct CDR3 sequences, with 6% to 7.5% occurring only once. Sequencing was done on a sample of blood, either unsorted or a sorted T cell fraction (not recorded which). Receptors were obtained from a female donor with ankylosing spondylitis or in good health (not recorded which). Each CDR3 is given with its conserved first and last residue. A D gene is named only where the DNA matches it firmly. The size entry is marked missing in some rows and otherwise reads once, few, many or a size class.

V gene	J gene	clone size	D gene	CDR3 DNA	CDR3 protein
TRBV5-6	TRBJ2-3	many	.	TGTGCCAGCACGTGGTATCGGGGGCCGAGCACAGATACGCAGTATTTT	CASTWYRGPSTDTQYF
TRBV10-3	TRBJ1-3	many	.	TGTGCCATCAGCCCTTTCACCTCTGGAGACGCCATATATTTT	CAISPFTSGDAIYF
TRBV5-1	TRBJ2-7	many	TRBD2	TGCGCCAGCAGCACTCCGGGACTAGCGGGTTCTTACGAGCAGTACTTC	CASSTPGLAGSYEQYF
TRBV29-1	TRBJ1-2	many	.	TGCAGCGTTGCTTTTCTGGGGACTAACTATGGCTACACCTTC	CSVAFLGTNYGYTF
TRBV3-1	TRBJ2-4	many	.	TGTGCCAGCAGCCAAGATCATGGGGGGTTCGGCATTCAGTACTTC	CASSQDHGGFGIQYF
TRBV7-3	TRBJ2-3	.	.	TGTGCCAGCAGCCTACACCTAGCGACCAGCACAGATACGCAGTATTTT	CASSLHLATSTDTQYF
TRBV7-6	TRBJ1-2	.	TRBD1	TGTGCCAGCAGCGGTAGACAGGGATTAAACTATGGTTACACCTTC	CASSGRQGLNYGYTF
TRBV20-1	TRBJ2-7	few	.	TGCAGTGCTCTTCCCCATCCGGGGACCAACAGGTACGAGCAGTACTTC	CSALPHPGTNRYEQYF
TRBV5-4	TRBJ1-3	many	TRBD1	TGTGCCAGCAGCCCAGGGACAGATTTTCCTGGAAACACCATATATTTT	CASSPGTDFPGNTIYF
TRBV19	TRBJ2-2	few	TRBD1	TGTGCCAGTAGTCGTGACAGGGGGGGCTCCGGGGAGCTGTTTTTT	CASSRDRGGSGELFF
TRBV29-1	TRBJ2-5	.	.	TGCGGCGTTGACGCAGCACGGGAGACCCAGTACTTC	CGVDAARETQYF
TRBV29-1	TRBJ1-1	medium-sized	.	TGCAGCGTCTCTGGGGGGGGATGGGCTTTCTTT	CSVSGGGWAFF
TRBV10-3	TRBJ2-3	few	TRBD2	TGTGCCATCAGTGGAGGAACTAGCGCGAAAGATACGCAGTATTTT	CAISGGTSAKDTQYF
TRBV28	TRBJ1-5	.	.	TGTACCAGCAGTACGGCCAGGCAACAGCCCCAGCATTTT	CTSSTARQQPQHF
TRBV2	TRBJ2-1	many	TRBD1	TGTGCCAGCAGCACCGGGACAGGTTACAATGAGCAGTTCTTC	CASSTGTGYNEQFF
TRBV12-3/TRBV12-4	TRBJ2-3	.	.	TGTGCCAGCAGTTACAGGGTTGGCACAGATACGCAGTATTTT	CASSYRVGTDTQYF